These 29 T cell receptor beta chains were all obtained from the same sample, sequenced in a study of blood T cell repertoires in COVID-19. Using immunoSEQ multiplex PCR, the repertoire was profiled, and TCRdb retains in-frame clones only, with some absent. Of 150,000 or so clones listed, over 85% are singletons. Sequenced material: peripheral blood. These receptors originate from a man between 60 and 70 years old with active or convalescent COVID-19.

The genes are TRBV6-5 and TRBJ2-1, with 7 bases that match TRBD1. This CDR3 has 15 residues. CDR1 and CDR2 from the germline V gene are MNHEY and SVGAGI. The trim removed 4 bases at V and 7 bases at J, leaving 10 bases unmatched. The CDR3 loop is CASSSPKTGRNEQFF. For the CDR3, the DNA is TGTGCCAGCAGTTCCCCAAAGACAGGGAGAAATGAGCAGTTCTTC.

CDR3 nucleotide sequence: TGTGCCAGCTCACCGGGGCAGGCCCCCTACGAGCAGTACTTC. This encodes CASSPGQAPYEQYF. This rearrangement joins TRBV18 to TRBJ2-7, with D possibly being TRBD1 (5 bases). The germline V gene encodes CDR1 KGHSH and CDR2 LQKENI. With 3 bases removed from V and 2 bases from J, the gap between germline ends came to 11 bases. CDR3 length: 14 residues.

This chain joins TRBV9 and TRBJ1-1; no clear D gene. CDR3 size: 14 residues. Between the trimmed V and J ends, which lost 4 bases and 1 base, there was a span of 11 bases. Germline-derived CDR1 and CDR2 are SGDLS and YYNGEE. CDR3 DNA: TGTGCCAGCAGCCCCCAGGCGAAGAACACTGAAGCTTTCTTT. This codes for CASSPQAKNTEAFF.

V is TRBV7-9 and J is TRBJ1-5, with D perhaps TRBD1 (6 bases). V shed 1 base and J shed 3 bases, with 13 bases lying between them. Per the germline V gene, CDR1 is SEHNR and CDR2 is FQNEAQ (reference sequence). The CDR3 is 16 residues long. The CDR3 protein is CASSLGSGQINQPQHF. The DNA of the CDR3 is TGTGCCAGCAGCTTAGGGTCGGGACAAATCAATCAGCCCCAGCATTTT.

The chain has TRBV9 and TRBJ2-3; TRBD2 matches at 8 bases. The junction had 8 bases not matched to a gene; V was cut back by 4 bases and J by 1 base. This CDR3 has 16 residues. In germline, CDR1 is SGDLS, CDR2 YYNGEE. The CDR3 bases are TGTGCCAGCAGCCCCCGGGGGGGGGAGGGCACAGATACGCAGTATTTT. Residues: CASSPRGGEGTDTQYF.

V and J are TRBV19 and TRBJ2-3, with 11 positions matching TRBD2. V lost 5 bases, J lost 3 bases, and 10 bases stayed unmatched. The CDR3 totals 17 residues. Germline V gene sequence: CDR1 LNHDA, CDR2 SQIVND (reference sequence). This CDR3 is CASSGTSGVPGTDTQYF. CDR3 sequence (DNA): TGTGCCAGTAGTGGGACTAGCGGAGTGCCCGGGACAGATACGCAGTATTTT.

This clone was recorded once. The V and J genes are TRBV3-1 (or the pseudogene TRBV3-2) and TRBJ1-6; the D is unclear. In germline, CDR1 is LGHDT, CDR2 YNNKEL (reference sequence). With 4 bases removed from V and 8 bases from J, the gap between germline ends came to 12 bases. The CDR3 is 14 residues long. Here the CDR3 reads CASSPLGRDSPLHF. The CDR3 DNA reads TGTGCCAGCAGCCCGTTAGGGAGAGATTCACCCCTCCACTTT.

The chain couples TRBV2 to TRBJ2-3; a possible D gene is TRBD2 (6 bases). The V and J ends lost 7 bases and 0 bases respectively, with 23 bases between them. The CDR3 loop spans 18 amino acids. CDR1 and CDR2 from the germline V gene are SNHLY and FYNNEI. The CDR3 here is CASIPPSHAAGSTDTQYF. DNA of the CDR3: TGTGCCAGCATCCCACCTTCGCATGCAGCGGGCAGCACAGATACGCAGTATTTT.

V is TRBV7-9 and J is TRBJ1-4; 7 bases map to TRBD1. CDR1 is SEHNR, CDR2 FQNEAQ, per germline (reference sequence). The junction had 6 bases not matched to a gene; V was cut back by 2 bases and J by 6 bases. The CDR3 has 15 amino acids. CDR3 nucleotide sequence: TGTGCCAGCAGCTTATTTGGACAGGTAGATGAAAAACTGTTTTTT. The encoded protein is CASSLFGQVDEKLFF.

This clone was recorded a few times. The chain links TRBV6-5 to TRBJ2-2, with TRBD1 matching over 7 bases. The ends lost 5 bases at V and 0 bases at J; junction bases unmatched: 3. Germline-derived CDR1 and CDR2 are MNHEY and SVGAGI. The CDR3 extends over 15 amino acids. The CDR3 DNA is TGTGCCAGCAGTCGGGACAGATCGAACACCGGGGAGCTGTTTTTT. It is translated as CASSRDRSNTGELFF.

The rearrangement uses TRBV7-6 and TRBJ2-3; the D gene is possibly TRBD2 (6 bases). Germline V gives CDR1 SGHVS, CDR2 FNYEAQ. Deletions cut 8 bases from V and 4 bases from J, with 22 bases between. This CDR3 is 16 amino acids long. The CDR3 here is CASGVGRGLGPDTQYF. The DNA for the CDR3 is TGTGCCAGCGGAGTGGGCCGGGGACTGGGACCAGATACGCAGTATTTT.

The V gene is TRBV3-1 (or the pseudogene TRBV3-2), the J gene TRBJ1-3, with D hard to call. CDR1 is LGHDT, CDR2 YNNKEL, per germline (reference sequence). Trimming took 4 bases from V and 0 from J, leaving 10 bases between them. The CDR3 has 15 amino acids. CDR3: CASSLSLLSGNTIYF. The CDR3 nucleotides are TGTGCCAGCAGCCTATCACTACTCTCTGGAAACACCATATATTTT.

The chain joins TRBV6-4 to TRBJ1-5; TRBD1 agrees at 7 bases. With V trimmed by 2 bases and J by 2 bases, 3 bases remained unmatched. Germline V gene lookup returns CDR1 MRHNA and CDR2 SNTAGT. The CDR3 has 15 amino acids. The CDR3 DNA reads TGTGCCAGCAGTGACGGGACAGCCGGCAATCAGCCCCAGCATTTT. Protein sequence: CASSDGTAGNQPQHF.

V gene TRBV29-1 combines with J gene TRBJ1-1, with TRBD1 as a possible D gene (6 bases). Germline V gives CDR1 SQVTM, CDR2 ANQGSEA. This CDR3 is 13 amino acids long. V was pared by 7 bases and J by 0 bases, with 12 bases between. The CDR3 region has the DNA TGCAGCGGATTGGACAGCATGAACACTGAAGCTTTCTTT. Its protein is CSGLDSMNTEAFF.

The V call is TRBV11-2, the J call TRBJ2-1; 7 nucleotides line up with TRBD2. The CDR3 extends over 15 amino acids. Germline CDR1 and CDR2: SGHAT and FQNNGV. The V segment lost 2 bases and the J segment 2 bases; nucleotides outside the gene matches: 3. Here the CDR3 reads CASSLSAGPYNEQFF. The CDR3 DNA sequence: TGTGCCAGCAGCTTATCAGCGGGGCCCTACAATGAGCAGTTCTTC.

The genes are TRBV4-1 and TRBJ1-6; D gene uncertain. The CDR3 consists of 16 residues. Germline CDR1 and CDR2: MGHRA and YSYEKL. Trimming removed 4 bases at V and 0 bases at J, with 10 bases between. DNA for the CDR3: TGCGCCAGCAGCCTTGGTCGGGGCTCCTATAATTCACCCCTCCACTTT. Its protein is CASSLGRGSYNSPLHF.

V and J are TRBV5-1 and TRBJ2-3; the match to TRBD1 covers 11 bases. Unmatched junction bases numbered 15, after V lost 4 bases and J lost 11 bases. Germline CDR1 is SGHRS and CDR2 is YFSETQ. The CDR3 consists of 16 residues. In nucleotides, the CDR3 is TGCGCCAGCAGCCCCGGGACAGGGGGTATGGGTTCGCGGCAGTATTTT. Translated, it gives CASSPGTGGMGSRQYF. The full variable domain, completed using reference TRBV5-1 and TRBJ2-3, is KAGVTQTPRYLIKTRGQQVTLSCSPISGHRSVSWYQQTPGQGLQFLFEYFSETQRNKGNFPGRFSGRQFSNSRSEMNVSTLELGDSALYLCASSPGTGGMGSRQYFGPGTRLTVL.

The chain couples TRBV5-6 to TRBJ2-7; 11 bases align to TRBD1. This CDR3 comprises 14 residues. With 3 bases clipped from V and 5 bases from J, the junction kept 4 bases outside the gene matches. Germline V gene data show CDR1 as SGHDT and CDR2 as YYEEEE. The CDR3 is CASSWDRGYHEQYF. CDR3 nucleotides: TGTGCCAGCAGCTGGGACAGGGGGTACCACGAGCAGTACTTC. Full variable domain (missing parts from reference TRBV5-6 and TRBJ2-7): DAGVTQSPTHLIKTRGQQVTLRCSPKSGHDTVSWYQQALGQGPQFIFQYYEEEERQRGNFPDRFSGHQFPNYSSELNVNALLLGDSALYLCASSWDRGYHEQYFGPGTRLTVT.

A single count supports this clone. V gene TRBV19 combines with J gene TRBJ1-6, with D unclear. V lost 4 bases, J lost 9 bases, and 16 bases lay in between. Germline V gives CDR1 LNHDA, CDR2 SQIVND (reference sequence). The CDR3 consists of 15 residues. DNA for the CDR3: TGTGCCAGTAGTAAGGAGGTCAGTGGTAGTTCACCCCTCCACTTT. This codes for CASSKEVSGSSPLHF. The entire variable domain, with the rest obtained from reference TRBV19 and TRBJ1-6, is as follows: DGGITQSPKYLFRKEGQNVTLSCEQNLNHDAMYWYRQDPGQGLRLIYYSQIVNDFQKGDIAEGYSVSREKKESFPLTVTSAQKNPTAFYLCASSKEVSGSSPLHFGNGTRLTVT.

The chain links TRBV6-5 to TRBJ1-6; 9 bases agree with TRBD1. V trimming: 2 bases; J trimming: 8 bases; junction bases outside the gene matches: 4. This CDR3 is built from 15 residues. Germline lookup yields CDR1 MNHEY and CDR2 SVGAGI. CDR3 amino acids: CASSYTDRGHSPLHF. The CDR3 DNA sequence: TGTGCCAGCAGTTACACGGACAGGGGACATTCACCCCTCCACTTT.

The chain joins TRBV10-2 to TRBJ2-5; possible D gene TRBD2, 6 bases. This CDR3 comprises 14 residues. Per germline, CDR1 WSHSY and CDR2 SAAADI. Trimming took 5 bases from V and 5 from J, leaving 15 bases between them. In DNA form, the CDR3 reads TGCGCCAGCAGTCGAGGGACTCCGGGGGAGACCCAGTACTTC. Translating gives CASSRGTPGETQYF.

The rearrangement uses TRBV10-3 and TRBJ1-2, with D tentatively TRBD1 (6 bases). Germline values: CDR1 ENHRY, CDR2 SYGVKD. The V end lost 3 bases, the J end lost 8 bases, and 19 bases lay between the germline ends. CDR3 length: 15 residues. CDR3 residues: CAISDLDGGRGGYTF. CDR3 sequence (DNA): TGTGCCATCAGTGACCTTGACGGGGGGCGGGGAGGCTACACCTTC.

The chain joins TRBV28 to TRBJ2-2; 8 bases are a match to TRBD1. Germline trimming cut 6 bases from V and 5 bases from J; bases unmatched to any gene: 11. Germline values: CDR1 MDHEN, CDR2 SYDVKM. The CDR3 is 16 amino acids. CDR3 loop: CASSHEGTGGTGELFF. The CDR3 nucleotides read TGTGCCAGCAGCCACGAGGGGACAGGAGGAACCGGGGAGCTGTTTTTT.

The rearrangement links TRBV4-1 to TRBJ2-7; TRBD2 matches at 15 bases. The CDR3 consists of 15 residues. The germline CDR1 and CDR2 sequences are MGHRA and YSYEKL. V shed 0 bases and J 12 bases; nucleotides not matched to a gene: 6. CDR3 protein: CASSQDGTSGGKRYF. The CDR3 DNA follows: TGCGCCAGCAGCCAAGATGGGACTAGCGGGGGGAAACGGTACTTC.

This chain links TRBV5-1 with TRBJ1-2; 7 nucleotides agree with TRBD1. The CDR3 extends over 17 amino acids. Germline loops: CDR1 SGHRS, CDR2 YFSETQ. V gave up 0 bases and J gave up 3 bases; unmatched junction bases: 11. The CDR3 is CASSLATGQPLDYGYTF. The CDR3 DNA sequence: TGCGCCAGCAGCTTGGCTACGGGACAGCCTTTGGACTATGGCTACACCTTC.

The chain links TRBV30 to TRBJ1-5; 8 bases match TRBD1. V lost 2 bases to trimming and J lost 7 bases; unmatched junction nucleotides: 4. The CDR3 contains 13 residues. CDR1 is GTSNPN and CDR2 is SVGIG in the germline V gene (reference sequence). CDR3 sequence: CAWSPDRGQPQHF. DNA for the CDR3: TGTGCCTGGAGTCCTGACAGGGGACAGCCCCAGCATTTT. Together with reference TRBV30 and TRBJ1-5, the CDR3 gives the full variable domain: SQTIHQWPATLVQPVGSPLSLECTVEGTSNPNLYWYRQAAGRGLQLLFYSVGIGQISSEVPQNLSASRPQDRQFILSSKKLLLSDSGFYLCAWSPDRGQPQHFGDGTRLSIL.

The V gene is TRBV15, the J gene TRBJ2-3, with 8 bases aligning to TRBD2. The length of the CDR3 is 15 residues. Trimming took 1 base from V and 5 from J; bases not matched to a gene: 5. Germline V gene data show CDR1 as LNHNV and CDR2 as YYDKDF (reference sequence). CDR3 nucleotide sequence: TGTGCCACCAGCAGAGGAGGGGCGGGAGGAGATACGCAGTATTTT. This translates into CATSRGGAGGDTQYF.

The rearrangement uses TRBV4-1 and TRBJ1-5; no clear D gene. The V gene lost 4 bases and the J gene lost 1 base, with 11 bases spanning the gap. Germline-derived CDR1 and CDR2 are MGHRA and YSYEKL. The CDR3 is 15 amino acids. The CDR3 loop reads CASSREGGSNQPQHF. The CDR3 DNA is TGCGCCAGCAGCCGGGAAGGAGGGAGCAATCAGCCCCAGCATTTT.

The CDR3 DNA sequence: TGTGCCAGCAGCGTAGGAGAGCGTCGGGAGCTGTTTTTT. Protein sequence: CASSVGERRELFF. The chain is built from TRBV9 and TRBJ2-2; D ambiguous. Germline V CDR1 and CDR2: SGDLS, YYNGEE. Trimming took 0 bases from V and 9 from J, leaving 9 bases between them. The CDR3 extends over 13 amino acids.